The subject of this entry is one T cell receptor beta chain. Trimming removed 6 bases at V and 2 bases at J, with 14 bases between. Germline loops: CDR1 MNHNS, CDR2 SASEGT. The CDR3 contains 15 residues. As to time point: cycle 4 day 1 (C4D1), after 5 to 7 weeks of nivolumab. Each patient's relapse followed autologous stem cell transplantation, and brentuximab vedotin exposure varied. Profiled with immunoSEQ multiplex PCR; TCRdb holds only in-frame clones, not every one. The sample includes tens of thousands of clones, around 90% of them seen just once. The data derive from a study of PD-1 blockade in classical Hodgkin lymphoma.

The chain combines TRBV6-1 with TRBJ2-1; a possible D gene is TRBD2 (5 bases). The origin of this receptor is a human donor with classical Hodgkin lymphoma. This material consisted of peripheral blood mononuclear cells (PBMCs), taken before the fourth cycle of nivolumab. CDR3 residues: CASSLREGPYNEQFF. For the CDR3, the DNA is TGTGCCAGCAGCCTCCGAGAGGGCCCCTACAATGAGCAGTTCTTC.